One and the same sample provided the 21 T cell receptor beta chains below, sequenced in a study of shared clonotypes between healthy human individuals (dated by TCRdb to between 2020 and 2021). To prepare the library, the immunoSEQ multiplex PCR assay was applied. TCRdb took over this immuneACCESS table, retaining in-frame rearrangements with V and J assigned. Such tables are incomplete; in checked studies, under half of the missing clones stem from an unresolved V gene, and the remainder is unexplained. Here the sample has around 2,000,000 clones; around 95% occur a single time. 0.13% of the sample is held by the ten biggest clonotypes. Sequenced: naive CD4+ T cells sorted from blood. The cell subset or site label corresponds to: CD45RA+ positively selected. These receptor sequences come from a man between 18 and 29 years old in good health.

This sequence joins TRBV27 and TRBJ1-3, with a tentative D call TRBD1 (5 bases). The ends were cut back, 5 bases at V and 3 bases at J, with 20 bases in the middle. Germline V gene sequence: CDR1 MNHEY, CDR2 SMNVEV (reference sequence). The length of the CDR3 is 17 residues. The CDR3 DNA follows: TGTGCCAGCAGTCCGGCCGGGACTGCTCTAGGTGGAAACACCATATATTTT. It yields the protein CASSPAGTALGGNTIYF.

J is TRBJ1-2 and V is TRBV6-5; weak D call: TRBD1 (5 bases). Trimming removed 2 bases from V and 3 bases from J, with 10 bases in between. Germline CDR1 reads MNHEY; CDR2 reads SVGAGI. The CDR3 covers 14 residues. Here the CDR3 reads CASSYAGGDYGYTF. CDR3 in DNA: TGTGCCAGCAGTTACGCTGGGGGGGACTATGGCTACACCTTC.

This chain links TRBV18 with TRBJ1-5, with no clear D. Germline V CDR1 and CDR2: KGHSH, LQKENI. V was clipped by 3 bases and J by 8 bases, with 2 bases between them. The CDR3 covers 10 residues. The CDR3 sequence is CASSPKPQHF. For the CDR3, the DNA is TGTGCCAGCTCACCGAAGCCCCAGCATTTT.

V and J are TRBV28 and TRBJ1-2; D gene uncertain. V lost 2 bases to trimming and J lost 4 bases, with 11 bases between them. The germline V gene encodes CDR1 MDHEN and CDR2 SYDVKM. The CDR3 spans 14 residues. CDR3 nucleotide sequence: TGTGCCAGCAGTTTAGAGGTCCCGTTCTATGGCTACACCTTC. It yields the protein CASSLEVPFYGYTF.

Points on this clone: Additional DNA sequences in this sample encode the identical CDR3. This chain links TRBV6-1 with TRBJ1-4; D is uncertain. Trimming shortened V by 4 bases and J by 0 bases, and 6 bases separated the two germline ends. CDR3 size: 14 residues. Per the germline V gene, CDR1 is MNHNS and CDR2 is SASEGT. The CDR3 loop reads CASSAGSTNEKLFF. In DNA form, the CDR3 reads TGTGCCAGCAGTGCCGGGTCAACTAATGAAAAACTGTTTTTT.

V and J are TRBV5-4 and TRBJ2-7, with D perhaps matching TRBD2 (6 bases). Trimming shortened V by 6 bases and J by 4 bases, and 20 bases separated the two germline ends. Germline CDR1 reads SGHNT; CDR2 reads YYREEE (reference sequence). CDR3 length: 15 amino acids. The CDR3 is CASKPAGPAIYEQYF. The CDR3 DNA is TGTGCCAGCAAACCTGCGGGACCTGCTATTTACGAGCAGTACTTC. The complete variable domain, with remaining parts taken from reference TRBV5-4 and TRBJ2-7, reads ETGVTQSPTHLIKTRGQQVTLRCSSQSGHNTVSWYQQALGQGPQFIFQYYREEENGRGNFPPRFSGLQFPNYSSELNVNALELDDSALYLCASKPAGPAIYEQYFGPGTRLTVT.

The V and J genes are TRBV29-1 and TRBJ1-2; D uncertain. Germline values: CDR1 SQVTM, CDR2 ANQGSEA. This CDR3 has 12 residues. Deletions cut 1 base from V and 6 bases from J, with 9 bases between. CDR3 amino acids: CSVEAGEDGYTF. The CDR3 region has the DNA TGCAGCGTTGAAGCGGGAGAGGATGGCTACACCTTC.

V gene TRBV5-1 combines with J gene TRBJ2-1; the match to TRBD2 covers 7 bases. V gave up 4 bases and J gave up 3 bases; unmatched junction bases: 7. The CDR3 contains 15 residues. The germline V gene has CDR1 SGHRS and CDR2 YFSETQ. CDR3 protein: CASSQARGVYNEQFF. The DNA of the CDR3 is TGCGCCAGCAGCCAGGCCCGGGGGGTCTACAATGAGCAGTTCTTC.

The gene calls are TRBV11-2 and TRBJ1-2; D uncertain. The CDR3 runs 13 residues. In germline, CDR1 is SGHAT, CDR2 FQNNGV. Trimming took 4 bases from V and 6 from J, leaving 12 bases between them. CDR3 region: CASSSKGGNGYTF. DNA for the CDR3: TGTGCCAGCAGCTCAAAGGGTGGGAATGGCTACACCTTC. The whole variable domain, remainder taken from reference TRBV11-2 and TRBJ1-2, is EAGVAQSPRYKIIEKRQSVAFWCNPISGHATLYWYQQILGQGPKLLIQFQNNGVVDDSQLPKDRFSAERLKGVDSTLKIQPAKLEDSAVYLCASSSKGGNGYTFGSGTRLTVV.

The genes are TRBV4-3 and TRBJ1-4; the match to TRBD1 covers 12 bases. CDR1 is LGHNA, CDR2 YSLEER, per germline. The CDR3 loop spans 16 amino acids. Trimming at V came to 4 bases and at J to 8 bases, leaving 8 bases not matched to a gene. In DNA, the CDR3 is TGCGCCAGCAGCCTAGAAAGGGGACAGGGGGCAGAAAAACTGTTTTTT. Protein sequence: CASSLERGQGAEKLFF.

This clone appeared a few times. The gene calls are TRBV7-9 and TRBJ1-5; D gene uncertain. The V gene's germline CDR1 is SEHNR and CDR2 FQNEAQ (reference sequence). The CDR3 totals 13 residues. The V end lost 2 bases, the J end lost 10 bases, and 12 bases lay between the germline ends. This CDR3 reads CASSLNMNEPQHF. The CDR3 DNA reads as TGTGCCAGCAGCTTAAATATGAACGAACCCCAGCATTTT.

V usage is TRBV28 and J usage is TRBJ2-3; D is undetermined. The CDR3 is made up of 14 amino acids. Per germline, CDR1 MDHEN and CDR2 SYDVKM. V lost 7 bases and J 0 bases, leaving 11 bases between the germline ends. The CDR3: CASTESTSTDTQYF. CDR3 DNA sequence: TGTGCCAGCACCGAGAGCACTAGCACAGATACGCAGTATTTT.

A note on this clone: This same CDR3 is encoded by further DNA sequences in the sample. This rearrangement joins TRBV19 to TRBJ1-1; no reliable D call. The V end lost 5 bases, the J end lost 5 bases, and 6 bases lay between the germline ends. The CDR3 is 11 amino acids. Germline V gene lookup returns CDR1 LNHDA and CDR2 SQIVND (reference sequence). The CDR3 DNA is TGTGCCAGTAGTCACGGGACTGAAGCTTTCTTT. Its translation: CASSHGTEAFF.

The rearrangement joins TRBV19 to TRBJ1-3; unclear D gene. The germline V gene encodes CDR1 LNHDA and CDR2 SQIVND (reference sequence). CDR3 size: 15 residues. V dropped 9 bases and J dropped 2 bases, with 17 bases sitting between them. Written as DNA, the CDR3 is TGTGCCAGCCGCCCCACCGGAAGCGCTGGAAACACCATATATTTT. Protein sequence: CASRPTGSAGNTIYF. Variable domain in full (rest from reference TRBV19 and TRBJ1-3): DGGITQSPKYLFRKEGQNVTLSCEQNLNHDAMYWYRQDPGQGLRLIYYSQIVNDFQKGDIAEGYSVSREKKESFPLTVTSAQKNPTAFYLCASRPTGSAGNTIYFGEGSWLTVV.

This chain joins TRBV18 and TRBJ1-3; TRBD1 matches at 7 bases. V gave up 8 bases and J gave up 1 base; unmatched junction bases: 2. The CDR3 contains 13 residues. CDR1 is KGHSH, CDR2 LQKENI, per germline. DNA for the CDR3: TGTGCCAGCCGACAGGGTTCTGGAAACACCATATATTTT. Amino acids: CASRQGSGNTIYF.

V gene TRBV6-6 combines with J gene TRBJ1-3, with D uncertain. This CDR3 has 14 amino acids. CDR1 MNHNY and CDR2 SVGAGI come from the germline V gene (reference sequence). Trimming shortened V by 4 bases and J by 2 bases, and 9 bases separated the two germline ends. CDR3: CASSSDSAGNTIYF. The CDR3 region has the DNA TGTGCCAGCAGTTCTGACTCGGCTGGAAACACCATATATTTT.

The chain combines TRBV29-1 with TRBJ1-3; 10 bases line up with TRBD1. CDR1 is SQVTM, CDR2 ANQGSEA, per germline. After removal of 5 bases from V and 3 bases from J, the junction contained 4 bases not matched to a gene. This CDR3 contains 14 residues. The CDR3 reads CSVRTGGLGNTIYF. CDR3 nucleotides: TGCAGCGTTCGGACAGGGGGACTTGGAAACACCATATATTTT.

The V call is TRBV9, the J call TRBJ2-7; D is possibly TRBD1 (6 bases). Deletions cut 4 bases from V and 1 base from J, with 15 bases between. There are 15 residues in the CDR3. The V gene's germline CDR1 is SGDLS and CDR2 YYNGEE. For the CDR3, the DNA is TGTGCCAGCAGCAAATTACCGGGACATTCCTACGAGCAGTACTTC. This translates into CASSKLPGHSYEQYF.

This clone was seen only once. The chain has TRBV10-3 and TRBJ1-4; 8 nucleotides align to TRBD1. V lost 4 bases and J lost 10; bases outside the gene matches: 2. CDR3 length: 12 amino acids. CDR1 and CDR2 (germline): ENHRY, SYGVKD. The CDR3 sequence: CAISADRGKLFF. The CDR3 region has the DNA TGTGCCATCAGTGCCGACAGGGGAAAACTGTTTTTT.

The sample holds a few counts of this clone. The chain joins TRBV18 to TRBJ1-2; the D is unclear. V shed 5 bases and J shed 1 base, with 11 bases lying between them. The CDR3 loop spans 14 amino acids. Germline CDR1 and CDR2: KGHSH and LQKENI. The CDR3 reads CASSIAGINYGYTF. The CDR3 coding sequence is TGTGCCAGCTCAATTGCTGGAATTAACTATGGCTACACCTTC.

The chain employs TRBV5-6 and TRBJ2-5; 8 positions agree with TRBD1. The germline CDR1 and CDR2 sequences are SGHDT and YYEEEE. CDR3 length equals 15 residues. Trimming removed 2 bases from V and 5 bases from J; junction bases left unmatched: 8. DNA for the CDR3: TGTGCCAGCAGCTTCCTGGACAGGGTGGGGGAGACCCAGTACTTC. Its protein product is CASSFLDRVGETQYF.